This T cell receptor (beta chain) was recorded in a study of blood T cell repertoires in COVID-19. Study at large: Acute and convalescent COVID-19 specimens originated in the United States, Italy and Spain. Sources were T cells, B-cell-depleted T cells, or PBMCs; the material itself was cDNA or gDNA.

This clone has more than one count but fewer than ten. As processed by the authors: For nucleated cells, counts were estimated from reference gene primer amplification. Produced via immunoSEQ multiplex PCR; TCRdb's table is partial and in-frame only. V and J calls and clone size are copied from that table; D and trimming were computed from the DNA. Of 45,000 to 65,000 clones in the sample, over 80% are singletons; the top ten hold roughly 10%. While infection was still active, Seattle patients were enrolled and then followed longitudinally. V was pared by 4 bases and J by 7 bases, with 5 bases of the junction left unmatched. Germline lookup yields CDR1 ENHRY and CDR2 SYGVKD. The CDR3 is 14 amino acids.

Sequencing input: peripheral blood. The source of this sequence is a man younger than 40 with COVID-19, enrolled during active disease. V usage is TRBV10-3 and J usage is TRBJ2-7; 12 nucleotides agree with TRBD1. This chain's CDR3 is CAISAGTGGSEQYF. The CDR3 DNA reads TGTGCCATCAGTGCCGGGACAGGGGGCTCAGAGCAGTACTTC.